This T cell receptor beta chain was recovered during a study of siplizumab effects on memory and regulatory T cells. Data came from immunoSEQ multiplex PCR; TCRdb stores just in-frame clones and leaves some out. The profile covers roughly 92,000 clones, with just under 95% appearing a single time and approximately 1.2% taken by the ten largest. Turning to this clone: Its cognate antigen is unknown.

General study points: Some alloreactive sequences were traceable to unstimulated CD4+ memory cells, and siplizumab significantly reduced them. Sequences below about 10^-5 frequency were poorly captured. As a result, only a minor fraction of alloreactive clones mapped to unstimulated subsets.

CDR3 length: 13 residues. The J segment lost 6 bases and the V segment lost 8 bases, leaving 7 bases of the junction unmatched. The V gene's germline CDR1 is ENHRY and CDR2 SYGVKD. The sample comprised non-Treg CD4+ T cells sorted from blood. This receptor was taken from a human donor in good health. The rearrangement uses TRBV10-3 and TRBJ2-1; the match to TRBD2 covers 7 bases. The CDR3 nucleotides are TGTGCCATCGGGGGGGTCGTATCCAATGAGCAGTTCTTC. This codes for CAIGGVVSNEQFF.